These T cell receptor beta chains were read from a single sample in a study of blood T cell repertoires in COVID-19. Produced via immunoSEQ multiplex PCR; TCRdb's table is partial and in-frame only. The sample shows a few hundred thousand clones, roughly 89% of them seen only once. Sequencing used PBMCs or T cells enriched from blood (not recorded which). These receptors were collected from a woman aged 18-29 years with acute COVID-19. The CDR3 runs from the conserved cysteine through the conserved F or W. D genes are given only for firm matches. Clone size is stated in some rows and not others, as once, few, many or a class when expanded.

>TRBD2|17|TRBV29-1|once|TRBJ2-1
TGCAGCGTTGTATCGGTAGCGGGAGGGCGCTCCTACAATGAGCAGTTCTTC
CSVVSVAGGRSYNEQFF
>.|16|TRBV27|.|TRBJ1-2
TGTGCCAGCAGTTCCTATCCCGGGACAATATACCATGGCTACACCTTC
CASSSYPGTIYHGYTF
>TRBD1|15|TRBV10-3|.|TRBJ2-3
TGTGCCATCAGCCGCGGACAGGGGGCCACAGATACGCAGTATTTT
CAISRGQGATDTQYF
>.|17|TRBV7-9|.|TRBJ2-2
TGTGCCAGCAGCTTAGCAGGCAGGGGGGTGAACACCGGGGAGCTGTTTTTT
CASSLAGRGVNTGELFF
>.|13|TRBV27|.|TRBJ1-1
TGTGCCAGCAGTATAGACAGGACGGTTGAAGCTTTCTTT
CASSIDRTVEAFF
>.|14|TRBV7-2|.|TRBJ1-1
TGTGCCAGCAGCCATATGCGGGTGAACACTGAAGCTTTCTTT
CASSHMRVNTEAFF
>TRBD1|14|TRBV28|.|TRBJ1-6
TGTGCCAGCAGCGGGGACAGTACCTGGTCACCCCTCCACTTT
CASSGDSTWSPLHF
>TRBD2|16|TRBV15|.|TRBJ2-7
TGTGCCACCAGCAGGGGACTAGCGGGATATTTCTACGAGCAGTACTTC
CATSRGLAGYFYEQYF
>TRBD2|16|TRBV6-6|.|TRBJ2-1
TGTGCCAGCAGTCGGACTAGCGGGAGTCCCTACAATGAGCAGTTCTTC
CASSRTSGSPYNEQFF
>TRBD2|15|TRBV2|.|TRBJ2-5
TGTGCCAGCACCGGTGCGGGAGGGCCGAGGGAGACCCAGTACTTC
CASTGAGGPRETQYF
>.|16|TRBV6-1|.|TRBJ2-3
TGTGCCAGCAGTGAAGCCGGGTTGGGGGGGCGAGATACGCAGTATTTT
CASSEAGLGGRDTQYF
>TRBD1|13|TRBV7-2|.|TRBJ2-1
TGTGCCAGCAGCTTAGTCACAGGGGACGAGCAGTTCTTC
CASSLVTGDEQFF
>.|15|TRBV10-3|few|TRBJ1-1
TGTGCCATCAGTGTTGGGGGGGTGAAGAGCACTGAAGCTTTCTTT
CAISVGGVKSTEAFF
>.|15|TRBV4-3|.|TRBJ2-1
TGCGCCAGCAGCCAAGGTAGCGGATTCTACAATGAGCAGTTCTTC
CASSQGSGFYNEQFF
>TRBD2|16|TRBV5-1|.|TRBJ2-1
TGCGCCAGCAGCTTGGAGCGGACTAGCGGGGCCAATGAGCAGTTCTTC
CASSLERTSGANEQFF
>TRBD2|15|TRBV18|.|TRBJ2-2
TGTGCCAGCTCCGGACTAGCGGCGAACACCGGGGAGCTGTTTTTT
CASSGLAANTGELFF
>TRBD2|16|TRBV7-9|.|TRBJ2-3
TGTGCCAGCAGCAATGGACTAGCGGGACCCACAGATACGCAGTATTTT
CASSNGLAGPTDTQYF
>.|15|TRBV27|few|TRBJ1-6
TGTGCCAGCAGTTCTTGGGGTCGGGGGAATTCACCCCTCCACTTT
CASSSWGRGNSPLHF
>TRBD2|15|TRBV6-4|.|TRBJ2-7
TGTGCCAGCAGTGAGAGACTAGCGGGAGCCTACGAGCAGTACTTC
CASSERLAGAYEQYF
>TRBD1|15|TRBV7-8|.|TRBJ1-1
TGTGCCAGCAGCTTAGGGTCAGGGGGAAACACTGAAGCTTTCTTT
CASSLGSGGNTEAFF
>.|13|TRBV7-9|few|TRBJ2-7
TGTGCCAGCAGCTTCGGGGTAGTGAGCGAGCAGTACTTC
CASSFGVVSEQYF
>.|11|TRBV28|.|TRBJ2-1
TGTGCCAGCAGACACAACAATGAGCAGTTCTTC
CASRHNNEQFF
>.|15|TRBV19|once|TRBJ2-7
TGTGCCAGTAGAACCCGGGGGAGGAGCTCCTACGAGCAGTACTTC
CASRTRGRSSYEQYF
>.|13|TRBV24-1|.|TRBJ1-5
TGTGCCACCAGTGCCGAGGGTGTTCAGCCCCAGCATTTT
CATSAEGVQPQHF
>.|15|TRBV28|.|TRBJ2-5
TGTGCCAGCAGTTTAGGAGGGGGGGCGAGGGAGACCCAGTACTTC
CASSLGGGARETQYF
>TRBD2|15|TRBV29-1|.|TRBJ2-7
TGCAGCGTGGAACTGACTAGCGGGAGGGTATACGAGCAGTACTTC
CSVELTSGRVYEQYF
>TRBD2|15|TRBV14|.|TRBJ2-7
TGTGCCAGCAGCTCCTCTAGCGGGAGACGGTACGAGCAGTACTTC
CASSSSSGRRYEQYF
>.|12|TRBV2|once|TRBJ2-7
TGTGCCAGCGCGATTCGGGAGATTGAGCAGTACTTC
CASAIREIEQYF
>TRBD2|17|TRBV2|.|TRBJ2-7
TGTGCCAGCAGCCTACTAGCGGGAGGGGGTGGATCCTACGAGCAGTACTTC
CASSLLAGGGGSYEQYF
>TRBD1|13|TRBV12-3/TRBV12-4|.|TRBJ1-1
TGTGCCAGCAACCAGGACAGGGGCACTGAAGCTTTCTTT
CASNQDRGTEAFF